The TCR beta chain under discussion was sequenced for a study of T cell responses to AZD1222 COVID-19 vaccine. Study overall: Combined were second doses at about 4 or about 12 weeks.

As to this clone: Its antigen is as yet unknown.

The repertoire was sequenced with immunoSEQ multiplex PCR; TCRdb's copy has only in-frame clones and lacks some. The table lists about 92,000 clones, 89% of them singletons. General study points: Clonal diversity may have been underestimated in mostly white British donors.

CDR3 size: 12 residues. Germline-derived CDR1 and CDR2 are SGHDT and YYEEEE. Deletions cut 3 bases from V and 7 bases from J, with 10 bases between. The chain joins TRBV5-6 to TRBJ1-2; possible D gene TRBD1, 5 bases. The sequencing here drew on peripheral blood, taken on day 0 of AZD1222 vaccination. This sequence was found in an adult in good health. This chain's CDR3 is CASSSGNGGYTF. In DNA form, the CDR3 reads TGTGCCAGCAGCTCAGGGAATGGTGGCTACACCTTC.